Below are 18 T cell receptor beta chains sequenced from a single sample in a study of CD4 T cells in relation to SARS-CoV-2 and coronaviruses. This table comes from immunoSEQ multiplex PCR, and its TCRdb copy is limited to in-frame clones, with some not included. The sample includes some 70,000 clones, 80% to 95% of them seen just once. CD4+ T cells from unexposed donors were obtained before the COVID-19 pandemic (2011-2018). What was sequenced was naive CD4+ T cells from PBMCs. Subset of the sample: naive CD4+ T cells isolated by negative enrichment. The receptors stem from a human donor in good health.

The chain links TRBV28 to TRBJ1-1; TRBD1 aligns across 7 bases. Germline values: CDR1 MDHEN, CDR2 SYDVKM. This CDR3 is 13 amino acids long. Trimming cost V 5 bases and J 5 bases; bases outside gene matches: 5. The CDR3 loop is CASSPTGDTEAFF. DNA of the CDR3: TGTGCCAGCAGTCCTACAGGGGATACTGAAGCTTTCTTT.

This sequence joins TRBV6-5 and TRBJ2-1; a weak D match, TRBD2 (5 bases). CDR3 size: 14 residues. Trimming removed 6 bases at V and 4 bases at J, with 13 bases between. Germline lookup yields CDR1 MNHEY and CDR2 SVGAGI. The CDR3 protein is CASSRERRYNEQFF. Written as DNA, the CDR3 is TGTGCCAGCAGCCGAGAGCGGCGGTACAATGAGCAGTTCTTC.

The V and J genes are TRBV7-2 and TRBJ1-2, with D possibly being TRBD1 (6 bases). Germline assignment: CDR1 SGHTA and CDR2 FQGNSA. Trimming removed 6 bases at V and 8 bases at J, with 16 bases between. The CDR3 runs 13 residues. The CDR3 DNA reads TGTGCCAGCAGTCAGAGGGGGAGTTGGGGCTACACCTTC. It encodes CASSQRGSWGYTF.

V gene TRBV7-2 combines with J gene TRBJ1-1; no reliable D call. This CDR3 has 14 amino acids. In germline, CDR1 is SGHTA, CDR2 FQGNSA. The germline V and J ends were trimmed by 5 bases and 3 bases, with 13 bases remaining between them. CDR3 sequence (DNA): TGTGCCAGCAGCGCAAATTTAATAGACACTGAAGCTTTCTTT. Translating it yields CASSANLIDTEAFF.

This clone was detected once. The chain is built from TRBV14 and TRBJ2-7; maybe TRBD2 (5 bases). There are 16 residues in the CDR3. V was shortened by 0 bases and J by 8 bases, with 20 bases between the two germline ends. Germline loops: CDR1 SGHDN, CDR2 FVKESK. CDR3 bases: TGTGCCAGCAGCCAAGATAGAGGGCAGGTGACGGACCAGCAGTACTTC. This gives the protein CASSQDRGQVTDQQYF.

This clone was seen more than once but under ten times. The rearrangement uses TRBV7-9 and TRBJ1-5, with D maybe TRBD1 (5 bases). Germline values: CDR1 SEHNR, CDR2 FQNEAQ (reference sequence). The CDR3 consists of 13 residues. Trimming stripped 1 base from V and 4 bases from J, with 5 bases between. In DNA, the CDR3 is TGTGCCAGCAGCTTAGGACAGAATCAGCCCCAGCATTTT. Translated, it gives CASSLGQNQPQHF.

V gene TRBV7-2 combines with J gene TRBJ2-1; no clear D. The ends were cut back, 4 bases at V and 5 bases at J, with 9 bases in the middle. The CDR3 totals 13 residues. CDR1 is SGHTA and CDR2 is FQGNSA in the germline V gene. This CDR3 is CASSSINDNEQFF. CDR3 bases: TGTGCCAGCAGCTCCATTAATGACAATGAGCAGTTCTTC. The variable domain in full, completed from reference TRBV7-2 and TRBJ2-1, reads GAGVSQSPSNKVTEKGKDVELRCDPISGHTALYWYRQSLGQGLEFLIYFQGNSAPDKSGLPSDRFSAERTGGSVSTLTIQRTQQEDSAVYLCASSSINDNEQFFGPGTRLTVL.

This clone occurred once. The genes are TRBV15 and TRBJ2-7; TRBD1 aligns across 11 bases. Germline lookup yields CDR1 LNHNV and CDR2 YYDKDF (reference sequence). The V segment lost 4 bases and the J segment 3 bases; nucleotides outside the gene matches: 5. The CDR3 loop spans 15 amino acids. CDR3: CATSKGGTGGYEQYF. The CDR3 DNA reads TGTGCCACCAGCAAAGGTGGGACAGGGGGCTACGAGCAGTACTTC.

This chain uses TRBV7-3 with TRBJ2-2; possibly TRBD1 for D (6 bases). V was clipped by 5 bases and J by 8 bases, with 9 bases between them. The CDR3 contains 12 residues. Per the germline V gene, CDR1 is SGHTA and CDR2 is FQGTGA. Here the CDR3 DNA reads TGTGCCAGCAGCCGAGGGACAGGGGAGCTGTTTTTT. Its protein is CASSRGTGELFF.

This clone is a singleton in its sample. The V and J genes are TRBV28 and TRBJ1-6, with 8 nucleotides matching TRBD1. Germline trimming cut 6 bases from V and 8 bases from J; bases unmatched to any gene: 6. Germline CDR1 reads MDHEN; CDR2 reads SYDVKM. There are 14 residues in the CDR3. The CDR3 DNA sequence: TGTGCCAGCAGCCCAGGGGGCATGGATTCACCCCTCCACTTT. Translation: CASSPGGMDSPLHF. Complete variable domain (other parts from reference TRBV28 and TRBJ1-6): DVKVTQSSRYLVKRTGEKVFLECVQDMDHENMFWYRQDPGLGLRLIYFSYDVKMKEKGDIPEGYSVSREKKERFSLILESASTNQTSMYLCASSPGGMDSPLHFGNGTRLTVT.

The chain has TRBV6-2 or TRBV6-3 and TRBJ2-3, with D hard to call. Germline CDR1 MNHEY, CDR2 SVGEGT. V was pared by 2 bases and J by 5 bases, with 2 bases between. This CDR3 region has 11 residues. CDR3 residues: CASSYGDTQYF. Here the CDR3 DNA reads TGTGCCAGCAGTTACGGAGATACGCAGTATTTT.

This clone has a handful of counts. V and J are TRBV5-1 and TRBJ1-2; no firm D call. Germline CDR1 reads SGHRS; CDR2 reads YFSETQ. The CDR3 consists of 13 residues. Trimming pared 0 bases from V and 4 bases from J, leaving 7 bases between. CDR3 nucleotide sequence: TGCGCCAGCAGCTTGGCACAGACCTATGGCTACACCTTC. Its protein product is CASSLAQTYGYTF.

The rearrangement links TRBV9 to TRBJ2-3, with D uncertain. Germline CDR1 and CDR2: SGDLS and YYNGEE. V gave up 1 base and J gave up 2 bases, with 2 bases separating them. The CDR3 contains 12 residues. DNA for the CDR3: TGTGCCAGCAGCGTATACACAGATACGCAGTATTTT. Its translation is CASSVYTDTQYF.

The V call is TRBV18, the J call TRBJ2-5; 9 bases are a match to TRBD1. V dropped 6 bases and J dropped 4; count of bases not matched to a gene: 9. The CDR3 extends over 15 amino acids. Germline lookup yields CDR1 KGHSH and CDR2 LQKENI. The CDR3 protein is CASSPGTGSGETQYF. The DNA of the CDR3 is TGTGCCAGCTCCCCCGGGACAGGGTCCGGAGAGACCCAGTACTTC.

The chain links TRBV5-1 to TRBJ2-3; no reliable D call. Germline values: CDR1 SGHRS, CDR2 YFSETQ. This CDR3 is 15 amino acids long. V was trimmed by 4 bases and J by 2 bases, leaving 14 bases between them. CDR3 loop: CASSQRRILTDTQYF. The CDR3 DNA sequence: TGCGCCAGCAGCCAAAGACGGATCCTCACAGATACGCAGTATTTT.

The chain recombines TRBV4-1 with TRBJ2-5; D could derive from TRBD1 or TRBD2 (5 bases each). Trimming shortened V by 1 base and J by 2 bases, and 11 bases separated the two germline ends. The CDR3 is 15 residues long. The germline gives CDR1 MGHRA, CDR2 YSYEKL. DNA for the CDR3: TGCGCCAGCAGCCAAGTCTCGGGGCCGCAAGAGACCCAGTACTTC. As protein: CASSQVSGPQETQYF.

This chain connects TRBV7-2 to TRBJ1-3; 7 bases match TRBD1. CDR3 length: 16 amino acids. The V gene end was trimmed by 3 bases and the J gene end by 3 bases; junction bases not matched to a gene: 8. Germline lookup yields CDR1 SGHTA and CDR2 FQGNSA. The CDR3 bases are TGTGCCAGCAGCTTCTCACAGGGGATAGGTGGAAACACCATATATTTT. Protein product: CASSFSQGIGGNTIYF. Full variable domain (missing parts from reference TRBV7-2 and TRBJ1-3): GAGVSQSPSNKVTEKGKDVELRCDPISGHTALYWYRQSLGQGLEFLIYFQGNSAPDKSGLPSDRFSAERTGGSVSTLTIQRTQQEDSAVYLCASSFSQGIGGNTIYFGEGSWLTVV.

This clone was seen only once. The V call is TRBV5-6, the J call TRBJ1-1; no reliable D call. This CDR3 contains 15 residues. The germline V gene encodes CDR1 SGHDT and CDR2 YYEEEE. V dropped 4 bases and J dropped 5 bases, with 18 bases sitting between them. CDR3 sequence (DNA): TGTGCCAGCAGCCCGACATACGAATGGCGAACTGAAGCTTTCTTT. Amino acid sequence: CASSPTYEWRTEAFF. Combining the CDR3 with reference TRBV5-6 and TRBJ1-1 gives the whole variable domain DAGVTQSPTHLIKTRGQQVTLRCSPKSGHDTVSWYQQALGQGPQFIFQYYEEEERQRGNFPDRFSGHQFPNYSSELNVNALLLGDSALYLCASSPTYEWRTEAFFGQGTRLTVV.